This TCR beta chain was captured in a study of T-cell memory formation after mild COVID-19. Study information: Clusters of TCRs were largely donor specific.

Researchers used 5'RACE with constant-segment primers to make TCR alpha and TCR beta cDNA libraries that carry sample barcodes and UMIs. TCRdb reanalysed the 5' RACE reads using MiXCR and keeps one entry per CDR3 protein. The sample carries tens of thousands of distinct CDR3 sequences, roughly a sixth recorded once. Germline CDR1 is LGHNA and CDR2 is YSLEER. The ends were cut back, 1 base at V and 6 bases at J, with 10 bases in the middle. The CDR3 is 14 amino acids. This clonotype was counted many times. Antigen: not known. Study results and limitations: The CD4+ clones that contracted clustered mainly within CM and EM, and the CD8+ clones concentrated in EMRA. A balance of CD4 and CD8 characterized clones contracting day 15 to 85, whereas later expanders leaned CD4+.

Source material: PBMCs or a T cell subset sorted from them (not recorded which). The sequence was collected from an adult woman who had mild COVID-19 (a few samples of this study predate the infection). Cell type and time point are not known. The chain has TRBV4-3 and TRBJ2-1; D uncertain. CDR3 coding DNA: TGCGCCAGCAGCCAAGGGGAACCTTCCAATGAGCAGTTCTTC. This gives the protein CASSQGEPSNEQFF.